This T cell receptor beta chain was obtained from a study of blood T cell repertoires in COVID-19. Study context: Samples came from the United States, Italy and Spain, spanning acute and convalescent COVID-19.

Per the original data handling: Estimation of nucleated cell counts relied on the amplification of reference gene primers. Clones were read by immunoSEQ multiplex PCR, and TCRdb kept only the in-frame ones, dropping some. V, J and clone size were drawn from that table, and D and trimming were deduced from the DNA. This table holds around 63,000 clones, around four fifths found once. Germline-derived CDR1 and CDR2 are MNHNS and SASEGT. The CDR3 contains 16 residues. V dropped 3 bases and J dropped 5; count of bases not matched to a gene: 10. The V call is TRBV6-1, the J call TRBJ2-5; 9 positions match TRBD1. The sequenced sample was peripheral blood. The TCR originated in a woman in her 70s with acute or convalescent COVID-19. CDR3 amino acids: CASSDPKTGGKETQYF. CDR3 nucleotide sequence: TGTGCCAGCAGTGACCCCAAGACAGGGGGTAAGGAGACCCAGTACTTC.